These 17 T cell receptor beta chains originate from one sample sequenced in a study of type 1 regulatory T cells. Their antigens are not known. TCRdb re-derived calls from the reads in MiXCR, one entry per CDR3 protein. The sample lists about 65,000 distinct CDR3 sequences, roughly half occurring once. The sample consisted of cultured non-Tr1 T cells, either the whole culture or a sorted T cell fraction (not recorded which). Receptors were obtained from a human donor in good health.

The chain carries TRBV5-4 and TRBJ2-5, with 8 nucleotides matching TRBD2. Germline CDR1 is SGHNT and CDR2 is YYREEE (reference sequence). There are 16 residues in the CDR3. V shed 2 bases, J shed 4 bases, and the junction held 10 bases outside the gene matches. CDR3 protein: CASSFRRGGLGETQYF. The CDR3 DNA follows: TGTGCCAGCAGCTTTAGACGGGGGGGCCTTGGAGAGACCCAGTACTTC.

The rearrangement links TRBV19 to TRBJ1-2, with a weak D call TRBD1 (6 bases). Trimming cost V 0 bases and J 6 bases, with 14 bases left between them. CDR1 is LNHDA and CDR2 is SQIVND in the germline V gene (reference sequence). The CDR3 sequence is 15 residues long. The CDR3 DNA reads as TGTGCCAGTAGTATAGATGTTGGAGCAGGGGATGGCTACACCTTC. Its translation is CASSIDVGAGDGYTF. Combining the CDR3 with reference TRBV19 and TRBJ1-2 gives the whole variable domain DGGITQSPKYLFRKEGQNVTLSCEQNLNHDAMYWYRQDPGQGLRLIYYSQIVNDFQKGDIAEGYSVSREKKESFPLTVTSAQKNPTAFYLCASSIDVGAGDGYTFGSGTRLTVV.

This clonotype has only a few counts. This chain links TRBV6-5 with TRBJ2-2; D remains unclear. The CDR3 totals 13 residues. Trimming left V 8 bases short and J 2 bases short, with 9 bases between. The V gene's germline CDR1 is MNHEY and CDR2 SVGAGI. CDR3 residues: CASVRSNTGELFF. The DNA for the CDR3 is TGTGCCAGCGTCAGGAGCAACACCGGGGAGCTGTTTTTT.

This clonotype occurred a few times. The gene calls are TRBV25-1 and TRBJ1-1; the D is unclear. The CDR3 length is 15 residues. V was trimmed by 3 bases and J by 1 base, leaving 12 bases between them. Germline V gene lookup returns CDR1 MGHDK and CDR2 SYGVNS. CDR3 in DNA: TGTGCCAGCAGTGACCGGGTCCTGGGGAACACTGAAGCTTTCTTT. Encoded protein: CASSDRVLGNTEAFF. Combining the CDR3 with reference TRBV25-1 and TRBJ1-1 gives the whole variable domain EADIYQTPRYLVIGTGKKITLECSQTMGHDKMYWYQQDPGMELHLIHYSYGVNSTEKGDLSSESTVSRIRTEHFPLTLESARPSHTSQYLCASSDRVLGNTEAFFGQGTRLTVV.

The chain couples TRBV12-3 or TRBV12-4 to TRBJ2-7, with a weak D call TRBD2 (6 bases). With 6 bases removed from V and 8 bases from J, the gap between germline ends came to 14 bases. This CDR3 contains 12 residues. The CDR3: CASRQEGRKQYF. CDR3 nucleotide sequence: TGTGCCAGCAGGCAAGAAGGGAGGAAGCAGTACTTC.

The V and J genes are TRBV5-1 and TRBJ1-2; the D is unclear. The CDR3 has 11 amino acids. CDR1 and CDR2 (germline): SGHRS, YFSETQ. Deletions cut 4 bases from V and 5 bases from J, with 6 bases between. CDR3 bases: TGCGCCAGCAGCAACCTTTATGGCTACACCTTC. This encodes CASSNLYGYTF. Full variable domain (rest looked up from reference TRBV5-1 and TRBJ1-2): KAGVTQTPRYLIKTRGQQVTLSCSPISGHRSVSWYQQTPGQGLQFLFEYFSETQRNKGNFPGRFSGRQFSNSRSEMNVSTLELGDSALYLCASSNLYGYTFGSGTRLTVV.

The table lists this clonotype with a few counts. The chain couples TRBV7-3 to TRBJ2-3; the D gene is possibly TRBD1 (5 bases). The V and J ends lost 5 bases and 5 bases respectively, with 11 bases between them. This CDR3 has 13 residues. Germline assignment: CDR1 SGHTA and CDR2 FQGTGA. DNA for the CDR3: TGTGCCAGCAGCCCAAATCAGGGAGATACGCAGTATTTT. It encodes CASSPNQGDTQYF. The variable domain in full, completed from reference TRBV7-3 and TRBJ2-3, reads GAGVSQTPSNKVTEKGKYVELRCDPISGHTALYWYRQSLGQGPEFLIYFQGTGAADDSGLPNDRFFAVRPEGSVSTLKIQRTERGDSAVYLCASSPNQGDTQYFGPGTRLTVL.

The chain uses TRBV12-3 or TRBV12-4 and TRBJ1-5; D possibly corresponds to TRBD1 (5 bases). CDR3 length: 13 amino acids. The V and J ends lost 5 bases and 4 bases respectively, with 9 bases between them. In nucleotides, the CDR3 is TGTGCCAGCAGTCAGGGAACTAATCAGCCCCAGCATTTT. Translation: CASSQGTNQPQHF.

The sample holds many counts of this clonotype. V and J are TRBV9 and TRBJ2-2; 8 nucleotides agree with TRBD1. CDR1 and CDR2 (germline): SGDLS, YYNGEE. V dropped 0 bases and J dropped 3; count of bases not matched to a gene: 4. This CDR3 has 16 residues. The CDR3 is CASSVAGQGHTGELFF. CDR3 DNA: TGTGCCAGCAGCGTAGCCGGACAGGGCCACACCGGGGAGCTGTTTTTT.

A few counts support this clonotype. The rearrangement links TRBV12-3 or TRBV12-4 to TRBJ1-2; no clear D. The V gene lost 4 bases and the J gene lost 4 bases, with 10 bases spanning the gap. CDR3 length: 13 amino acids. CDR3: CASSSDGAYGYTF. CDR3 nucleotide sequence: TGTGCCAGCAGTTCGGACGGAGCCTATGGCTACACCTTC.

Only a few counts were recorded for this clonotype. DNA of the CDR3: TGTGCCAGTAGTATGCCGGACCGACAGCATTTT. Encoded protein: CASSMPDRQHF. J is TRBJ1-5 and V is TRBV19; D remains ambiguous. CDR3 length: 11 residues. Trimming cost V 3 bases and J 13 bases, with 10 bases left between them. Germline V CDR1 and CDR2: LNHDA, SQIVND (reference sequence).

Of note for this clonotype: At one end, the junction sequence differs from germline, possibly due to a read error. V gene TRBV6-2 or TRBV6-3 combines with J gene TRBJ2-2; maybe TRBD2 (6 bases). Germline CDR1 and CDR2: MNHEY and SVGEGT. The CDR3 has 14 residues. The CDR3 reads CASSIDRNTGGLFF. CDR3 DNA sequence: TGTGCCAGCAGTATTGACAGAAACACCGGGGGGCTGTTTTTT.

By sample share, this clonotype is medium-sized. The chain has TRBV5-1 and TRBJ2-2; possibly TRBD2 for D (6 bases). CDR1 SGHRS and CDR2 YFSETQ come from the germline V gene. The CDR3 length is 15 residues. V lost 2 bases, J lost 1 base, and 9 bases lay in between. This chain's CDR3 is CASSFGGVNTGELFF. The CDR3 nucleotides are TGCGCCAGCAGCTTTGGCGGGGTGAACACCGGGGAGCTGTTTTTT. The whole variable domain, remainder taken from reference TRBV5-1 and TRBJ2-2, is KAGVTQTPRYLIKTRGQQVTLSCSPISGHRSVSWYQQTPGQGLQFLFEYFSETQRNKGNFPGRFSGRQFSNSRSEMNVSTLELGDSALYLCASSFGGVNTGELFFGEGSRLTVL.

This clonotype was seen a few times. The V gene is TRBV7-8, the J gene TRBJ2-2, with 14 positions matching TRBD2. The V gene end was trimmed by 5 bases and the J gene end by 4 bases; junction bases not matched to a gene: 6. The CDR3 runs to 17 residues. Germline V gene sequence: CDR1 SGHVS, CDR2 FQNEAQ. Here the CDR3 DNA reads TGTGCCAGCAGCCCTTGGACTAGCGGGGGGTCCACCGGGGAGCTGTTTTTT. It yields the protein CASSPWTSGGSTGELFF.

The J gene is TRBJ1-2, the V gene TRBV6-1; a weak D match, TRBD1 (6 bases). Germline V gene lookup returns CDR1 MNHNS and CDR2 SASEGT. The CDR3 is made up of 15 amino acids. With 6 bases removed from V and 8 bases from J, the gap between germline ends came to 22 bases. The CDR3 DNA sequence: TGTGCCAGCAGCGACCTATCAGGGGCGTTCTGGGGCTACACCTTC. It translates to CASSDLSGAFWGYTF.

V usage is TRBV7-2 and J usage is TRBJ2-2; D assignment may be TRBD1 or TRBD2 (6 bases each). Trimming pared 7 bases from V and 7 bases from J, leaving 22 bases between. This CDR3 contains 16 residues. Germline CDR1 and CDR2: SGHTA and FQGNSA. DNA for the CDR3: TGTGCCAGCAATATTATGGGGGGCCTGATCGACGGGGAGCTGTTTTTT. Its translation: CASNIMGGLIDGELFF.

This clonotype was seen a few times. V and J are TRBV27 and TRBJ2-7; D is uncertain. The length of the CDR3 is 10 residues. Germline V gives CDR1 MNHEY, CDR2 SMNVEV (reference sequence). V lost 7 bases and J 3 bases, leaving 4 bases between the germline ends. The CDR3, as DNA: TGTGCCAGCAATCACTACGAGCAGTACTTC. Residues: CASNHYEQYF.